A selection of T cell receptor beta chains follows, all from one sample in a study of cytomegalovirus exposure and HLA in healthy donors. Sequencing was performed with immunoSEQ multiplex PCR; in TCRdb, only in-frame clones are kept and a portion is missing. Among around 190,000 clones listed, 65% to 85% were seen once. The sequencing input was PBMCs. The receptors stem from a woman under 30 in good health and CMV-seronegative. Both conserved end residues are part of each CDR3. Each record gives: D gene, V gene, clone size, CDR3 length, J gene, CDR3 protein, CDR3 DNA. D genes are given only for firm matches. Expanded clones get a size class; other rows say once, few or many, or leave the size out.

TRBD1,TRBV6-6,few,15,TRBJ2-7,CASSYKGGAPYEQYF,TGTGCCAGCAGTTACAAAGGGGGCGCCCCCTACGAGCAGTACTTC
.,TRBV10-3,once,14,TRBJ2-7,CAISESTRVGEQYF,TGTGCCATCAGTGAGTCGACCAGGGTAGGCGAGCAGTACTTC
.,TRBV6-1,once,13,TRBJ2-7,CASSEARQHEQYF,TGTGCCAGCAGTGAAGCGCGGCAACACGAGCAGTACTTC
.,TRBV7-9,.,15,TRBJ1-3,CASSFGGAVGNTIYF,TGTGCCAGCAGCTTTGGCGGGGCGGTAGGAAACACCATATATTTT
TRBD1,TRBV5-4,.,16,TRBJ1-2,CASTWDRATYNYGYTF,TGTGCCAGCACCTGGGACAGGGCAACTTATAACTATGGCTACACCTTC
TRBD1,TRBV29-1,.,13,TRBJ1-2,CSAAGTDNAGYTF,TGCAGCGCTGCCGGGACAGACAACGCTGGCTACACCTTC
.,TRBV14,.,15,TRBJ2-2,CASSHRGPNTGELFF,TGTGCCAGCAGCCATAGAGGGCCGAACACCGGGGAGCTGTTTTTT
TRBD1,TRBV6-1,.,16,TRBJ2-1,CASSVTGVSSYNEQFF,TGTGCCAGCAGTGTTACAGGGGTAAGCTCCTACAATGAGCAGTTCTTC
TRBD1,TRBV6-5,.,15,TRBJ1-6,CASRTTGGEFSPLHF,TGTGCCAGCAGGACGACAGGGGGCGAGTTCTCACCCCTCCACTTT
.,TRBV11-2,.,16,TRBJ1-4,CASSLGVGGENEKLFF,TGTGCCAGCAGCTTAGGGGTCGGCGGAGAGAATGAAAAACTGTTTTTT
.,TRBV19,.,16,TRBJ2-3,CASSRDTSDSTDTQYF,TGTGCCAGTAGCCGGGACACGTCGGATAGCACAGATACGCAGTATTTT
TRBD2,TRBV7-3,.,18,TRBJ2-2,CASSRTGIAGVNTGELFF,TGTGCCAGCAGCCGCACTGGGATAGCGGGAGTTAACACCGGGGAGCTGTTTTTT
.,TRBV5-1,.,15,TRBJ2-2,CASSLVGGNTGELFF,TGCGCCAGCAGCTTGGTCGGCGGTAACACCGGGGAGCTGTTTTTT
TRBD2,TRBV5-1,once,16,TRBJ2-5,CASSLVLTSGQETQYF,TGCGCCAGCAGCTTGGTTCTGACTAGCGGACAAGAGACCCAGTACTTC
.,TRBV5-1,.,13,TRBJ2-5,CASSFAYQETQYF,TGCGCCAGCAGCTTTGCGTACCAAGAGACCCAGTACTTC